The 7 T cell receptor beta chains reported below all come from one sample, sequenced in a study of blood T cell repertoires in COVID-19. The assay was immunoSEQ multiplex PCR, and TCRdb's table has in-frame clones only and misses some. The sample records about 150,000 clones, roughly 87% being singletons. The sequencing sample was made of peripheral blood. The receptor source for this set is a woman between 55 and 75 years old with active or convalescent COVID-19.

The chain combines TRBV4-3 with TRBJ2-6; D may be TRBD1 (5 bases). V was pared by 2 bases and J by 0 bases, with 11 bases between. CDR3 length: 17 amino acids. Looked up from germline, CDR1 is LGHNA and CDR2 is YSLEER. The CDR3 nucleotides are TGCGCCAGCAGCCAACTCCCAGGGATCTCTGGGGCCAACGTCCTGACTTTC. Protein: CASSQLPGISGANVLTF.

The chain couples TRBV6-2 or TRBV6-3 to TRBJ1-2, with 8 positions matching TRBD1. V trimming: 6 bases; J trimming: 2 bases; junction bases outside the gene matches: 5. Germline V CDR1 and CDR2: MNHEY, SVGEGT. This CDR3 has 14 residues. DNA of the CDR3: TGTGCCAGCAGCACAGGGGGACCCAACTATGGCTACACCTTC. It encodes CASSTGGPNYGYTF.

CDR3 loop: CASRETGGREVTEAFF. The CDR3 nucleotides read TGTGCCAGCAGGGAGACAGGAGGAAGAGAGGTCACTGAAGCTTTCTTT. The chain combines TRBV6-6 with TRBJ1-1; tentative D call: TRBD1 (6 bases). V dropped 6 bases and J dropped 4 bases, with 21 bases sitting between them. The CDR3 is 16 amino acids. From germline, CDR1 is MNHNY and CDR2 SVGAGI (reference sequence).

V is TRBV19 and J is TRBJ2-5; the D gene is possibly TRBD1 (5 bases). With 5 bases removed from V and 1 base from J, the gap between germline ends came to 11 bases. Per germline, CDR1 LNHDA and CDR2 SQIVND (reference sequence). This CDR3 has 14 amino acids. The CDR3 reads CASSPGSTQETQYF. CDR3 DNA: TGTGCCAGTAGTCCAGGGTCCACCCAAGAGACCCAGTACTTC.

The genes are TRBV12-5 and TRBJ2-1, with TRBD1 as a possible D gene (8 bases). CDR3 size: 15 residues. Per germline, CDR1 LGHNT and CDR2 FRNRAP. This CDR3 reads CAGGIGTGGWHEQFF. Written as DNA, the CDR3 is TGTGCGGGAGGGATAGGAACAGGGGGGTGGCATGAGCAGTTCTTC. The variable domain in full, with the rest retrieved from reference TRBV12-5 and TRBJ2-1, is DARVTQTPRHKVTEMGQEVTMRCQPILGHNTVFWYRQTMMQGLELLAYFRNRAPLDDSGMPKDRFSAEMPDATLATLKIQPSEPRDSAVYFCAGGIGTGGWHEQFFGPGTRLTVL.

Turning to this clone: The same CDR3 also results from other DNA sequences found in this sample. This chain links TRBV18 with TRBJ1-3; 9 nucleotides align to TRBD1. The CDR3 totals 16 residues. The ends lost 3 bases at V and 0 bases at J; junction bases unmatched: 3. In germline, CDR1 is KGHSH, CDR2 LQKENI. CDR3 region: CASSPGQGNSGNTIYF. As DNA, the CDR3 is TGTGCCAGCTCACCGGGACAGGGCAACTCTGGAAACACCATATATTTT.

This chain connects TRBV6-5 to TRBJ1-6, with D unclear. The CDR3 sequence is 14 residues long. The V gene's germline CDR1 is MNHEY and CDR2 SVGAGI. Trimming removed 6 bases at V and 6 bases at J, with 12 bases between. The CDR3 region is CASRDPGFNSPLHF. The CDR3 nucleotides read TGTGCCAGCAGGGATCCGGGTTTTAATTCACCCCTCCACTTT.